These T cell receptor beta chains were read from a single sample in a study of CD8+ T cells in alopecia areata. TCRdb keeps only in-frame clones here, not all; method: immunoSEQ multiplex PCR. This table has over 250,000 clones, 60% appearing once. The sequenced sample was CD4+ T cells sorted from blood, obtained at approximately week 52, from a patient treated with tofacitinib. The receptors were gathered from a human donor with alopecia areata. CDR3s leave out the opening cysteine and the closing phenylalanine or tryptophan. The D gene is left open where the match is weak.

j_call,v_call,d_call,cdr3_aa
TRBJ2-5,TRBV2,NA,ASSEEETQY
TRBJ2-3,TRBV4-2,TRBD2,ASSQDPSGSTDTQY
TRBJ2-1,TRBV29-1,TRBD2,SSKVTSGDRYNEQF
TRBJ2-1,TRBV5-1,NA,ASSWGTPFNEQF
TRBJ1-2,TRBV7-9,NA,ASSLAPGQIYGYT
TRBJ1-2,TRBV27,NA,ASSARPGTIGYT
TRBJ1-2,TRBV30,NA,AWSAGGGYT
TRBJ2-6,TRBV30,NA,AWSELSGANVLT
TRBJ2-2,TRBV30,NA,AWSEGLAGGELF
TRBJ2-2,TRBV11-2,NA,ASRSTLNTGELF
TRBJ2-5,TRBV7-9,NA,ASSLNLGADQETQY
TRBJ2-1,TRBV6-6,NA,ASRTRSSYNEQF
TRBJ1-2,TRBV4-1,TRBD1,ASSQPTGGAGGYT
TRBJ2-7,TRBV27,NA,ASSLYGGTYEQY
TRBJ1-2,TRBV7-9,NA,ASSSGGGWGNGYT
TRBJ2-1,TRBV5-1,TRBD1,ASSLGQGYNEQF